A single sample gave rise to the 19 T cell receptor beta chains below, sequenced in a study of blood T cell repertoires in COVID-19. Assay: immunoSEQ multiplex PCR; the TCRdb copy retains only in-frame clones and omits some. The sample carries 300,000 to 350,000 clones, about nine tenths recorded once. Source material: peripheral blood. The receptors were gathered from a woman between 25 and 40 years old with COVID-19, enrolled during active disease.

This chain links TRBV28 with TRBJ1-3, with D maybe TRBD1 (5 bases). Germline CDR1 reads MDHEN; CDR2 reads SYDVKM. The V end was cut by 10 bases, the J end by 4 bases, with 17 bases between. This CDR3 contains 14 residues. The CDR3 sequence is CATSPGVYGNTIYF. CDR3 DNA sequence: TGTGCCACAAGCCCGGGGGTTTACGGAAACACCATATATTTT.

The chain carries TRBV10-3 and TRBJ1-1, with no clear D. Per the germline V gene, CDR1 is ENHRY and CDR2 is SYGVKD. CDR3 length: 13 amino acids. V shed 3 bases and J shed 3 bases, with 8 bases lying between them. The CDR3 here is CAISDARDTEAFF. CDR3 coding DNA: TGTGCCATCAGTGACGCTCGAGACACTGAAGCTTTCTTT.

V usage is TRBV6-5 and J usage is TRBJ1-2, with 7 bases fitting TRBD1. The CDR3 contains 15 residues. Germline V gives CDR1 MNHEY, CDR2 SVGAGI. The ends lost 4 bases at V and 7 bases at J; junction bases unmatched: 12. CDR3 loop: CASSFLTQGISGYTF. The CDR3 DNA reads TGTGCCAGCAGTTTCCTAACACAGGGGATTAGTGGCTACACCTTC.

The V call is TRBV28, the J call TRBJ2-1, with 7 bases identical to TRBD2. The J segment lost 16 bases and the V segment lost 1 base, leaving 7 bases of the junction unmatched. The germline gives CDR1 MDHEN, CDR2 SYDVKM. The CDR3 runs to 12 residues. The CDR3 is CASSLSSREGFF. For the CDR3, the DNA is TGTGCCAGCAGTTTATCGTCCAGGGAGGGTTTCTTC.

This chain links TRBV27 with TRBJ1-1; D call uncertain. The CDR3 covers 14 residues. Trimming shortened V by 8 bases and J by 1 base, and 14 bases separated the two germline ends. CDR1 MNHEY and CDR2 SMNVEV come from the germline V gene (reference sequence). CDR3 nucleotide sequence: TGTGCCAGCTTCCCGAGGTACGGGAACACTGAAGCTTTCTTT. Its protein is CASFPRYGNTEAFF.

The chain is built from TRBV27 and TRBJ2-7, with a possible D match to TRBD1 (5 bases). V dropped 5 bases and J dropped 2 bases, with 16 bases sitting between them. The CDR3 contains 15 residues. The germline CDR1 and CDR2 sequences are MNHEY and SMNVEV (reference sequence). CDR3 bases: TGTGCCAGCAGTCCGACTCGACAGCCGCCCTACGAGCAGTACTTC. This encodes CASSPTRQPPYEQYF.

This chain uses TRBV19 with TRBJ1-5; 10 positions match TRBD1. With 7 bases clipped from V and 2 bases from J, the junction kept 11 bases outside the gene matches. The CDR3 has 17 amino acids. CDR1 and CDR2 from the germline V gene are LNHDA and SQIVND (reference sequence). The CDR3 region has the DNA TGTGCCAGTACGGGACAGGGGAGCGTTTCGGGCAATCAGCCCCAGCATTTT. It codes for CASTGQGSVSGNQPQHF.

CDR3 DNA: TGTGCCTGGAGTGCCCGGGACAGAGTAGCCAAAAACATTCAGTACTTC. It specifies CAWSARDRVAKNIQYF. The V and J genes are TRBV30 and TRBJ2-4; TRBD1 aligns across 7 bases. Germline-derived CDR1 and CDR2 are GTSNPN and SVGIG (reference sequence). CDR3 length: 16 amino acids. V lost 1 base, J lost 0 bases, and 6 bases stayed unmatched. The whole variable domain, remainder taken from reference TRBV30 and TRBJ2-4, is SQTIHQWPATLVQPVGSPLSLECTVEGTSNPNLYWYRQAAGRGLQLLFYSVGIGQISSEVPQNLSASRPQDRQFILSSKKLLLSDSGFYLCAWSARDRVAKNIQYFGAGTRLSVL.

Points on this clone: The same CDR3 arises from other DNA sequences in this sample as well. V is TRBV6-5 and J is TRBJ2-7, with D perhaps TRBD1 (5 bases). V gave up 1 base and J gave up 0 bases, with 10 bases separating them. CDR1 and CDR2 (germline): MNHEY, SVGAGI. The CDR3 is made up of 15 amino acids. The CDR3 loop reads CASSYLAGNSYEQYF. The DNA for the CDR3 is TGTGCCAGCAGTTACTTAGCAGGGAACTCCTACGAGCAGTACTTC.

This clone showed up just a few times. The rearrangement uses TRBV5-1 and TRBJ2-5, with 9 positions matching TRBD2. Per germline, CDR1 SGHRS and CDR2 YFSETQ. Trimming took 0 bases from V and 4 from J; bases not matched to a gene: 7. This CDR3 is built from 16 residues. The CDR3: CASSLEVSGSGETQYF. In DNA, the CDR3 is TGCGCCAGCAGCTTGGAGGTTAGCGGGAGCGGAGAGACCCAGTACTTC.

This clone has only one observation. The rearrangement links TRBV6-5 to TRBJ1-1; 9 nucleotides agree with TRBD1. Trimming at V came to 5 bases and at J to 3 bases, leaving 4 bases not matched to a gene. Looked up from germline, CDR1 is MNHEY and CDR2 is SVGAGI. This CDR3 contains 14 residues. CDR3 nucleotide sequence: TGTGCCAGCAGTCCGGACAGGGGATACACTGAAGCTTTCTTT. Protein: CASSPDRGYTEAFF.

The J gene is TRBJ1-2, the V gene TRBV10-2; the D gene is possibly TRBD1 (5 bases). This CDR3 region has 17 residues. Trimming cost V 3 bases and J 3 bases, with 20 bases left between them. Germline CDR1 reads WSHSY; CDR2 reads SAAADI. The CDR3 nucleotides are TGCGCCAGCAGTGACCCTCACAGCCCGCAGGGTTACTATGGCTACACCTTC. Translation: CASSDPHSPQGYYGYTF.

V is TRBV24-1 and J is TRBJ2-2; tentative D call: TRBD1 (6 bases). The CDR3 loop spans 14 amino acids. V dropped 9 bases and J dropped 4 bases, with 14 bases sitting between them. The V gene's germline CDR1 is KGHDR and CDR2 SFDVKD. CDR3 coding DNA: TGTGCCACCCGGGATCAAGGGGGCACCGGGGAGCTGTTTTTT. This encodes CATRDQGGTGELFF.

The V gene is TRBV6-6, the J gene TRBJ1-2; the match to TRBD1 covers 7 bases. This CDR3 has 15 residues. The V gene end was trimmed by 5 bases and the J gene end by 2 bases; junction bases not matched to a gene: 8. Germline CDR1 MNHNY, CDR2 SVGAGI (reference sequence). CDR3 DNA: TGTGCCAGCAGTCCCCTGGACAGGCCCAACTATGGCTACACCTTC. Its translation: CASSPLDRPNYGYTF.

The chain joins TRBV7-9 to TRBJ1-1; tentatively, D is TRBD1 (6 bases). Per germline, CDR1 SEHNR and CDR2 FQNEAQ (reference sequence). V gave up 5 bases and J gave up 6 bases, with 19 bases separating them. The CDR3 covers 15 residues. CDR3 sequence (DNA): TGTGCCAGCAGCCCAAACCGGGGGGCGAGCTCTGAAGCTTTCTTT. Residues: CASSPNRGASSEAFF.

This chain uses TRBV7-8 with TRBJ2-5; the D is unclear. The V gene's germline CDR1 is SGHVS and CDR2 FQNEAQ. There are 15 residues in the CDR3. V lost 0 bases, J lost 0 bases, and 8 bases lay in between. The CDR3 reads CASSLATVYQETQYF. Written as DNA, the CDR3 is TGTGCCAGCAGCTTAGCAACGGTGTACCAAGAGACCCAGTACTTC.

The chain is built from TRBV7-2 and TRBJ2-7; possible D gene TRBD1, 5 bases. The length of the CDR3 is 16 residues. The V and J ends lost 1 base and 5 bases respectively, with 18 bases between them. Germline CDR1 and CDR2: SGHTA and FQGNSA. The CDR3 spells CASSLGVGVTGNEQYF. CDR3 in DNA: TGTGCCAGCAGCTTAGGGGTAGGGGTTACTGGAAACGAGCAGTACTTC. The complete variable domain, with remaining parts taken from reference TRBV7-2 and TRBJ2-7, reads GAGVSQSPSNKVTEKGKDVELRCDPISGHTALYWYRQSLGQGLEFLIYFQGNSAPDKSGLPSDRFSAERTGGSVSTLTIQRTQQEDSAVYLCASSLGVGVTGNEQYFGPGTRLTVT.

The chain recombines TRBV28 with TRBJ2-7; maybe TRBD1 (5 bases). The CDR3 length is 13 residues. CDR1 MDHEN and CDR2 SYDVKM come from the germline V gene. V lost 6 bases, J lost 4 bases, and 13 bases lay in between. DNA for the CDR3: TGTGCCAGCAGCCAGGACACCCGATACGAGCAGTACTTC. Its protein product is CASSQDTRYEQYF.

This clone was seen a few times. The J gene is TRBJ1-3, the V gene TRBV7-2; TRBD1 matches at 9 bases. The germline CDR1 and CDR2 sequences are SGHTA and FQGNSA. V gave up 5 bases and J gave up 4 bases; unmatched junction bases: 0. The CDR3 length is 13 residues. The chain's CDR3 is CASSGQGGNTIYF. DNA of the CDR3: TGTGCCAGCAGCGGACAGGGGGGAAACACCATATATTTT. Full variable domain (outside the CDR3, taken from reference TRBV7-2 and TRBJ1-3): GAGVSQSPSNKVTEKGKDVELRCDPISGHTALYWYRQSLGQGLEFLIYFQGNSAPDKSGLPSDRFSAERTGGSVSTLTIQRTQQEDSAVYLCASSGQGGNTIYFGEGSWLTVV.